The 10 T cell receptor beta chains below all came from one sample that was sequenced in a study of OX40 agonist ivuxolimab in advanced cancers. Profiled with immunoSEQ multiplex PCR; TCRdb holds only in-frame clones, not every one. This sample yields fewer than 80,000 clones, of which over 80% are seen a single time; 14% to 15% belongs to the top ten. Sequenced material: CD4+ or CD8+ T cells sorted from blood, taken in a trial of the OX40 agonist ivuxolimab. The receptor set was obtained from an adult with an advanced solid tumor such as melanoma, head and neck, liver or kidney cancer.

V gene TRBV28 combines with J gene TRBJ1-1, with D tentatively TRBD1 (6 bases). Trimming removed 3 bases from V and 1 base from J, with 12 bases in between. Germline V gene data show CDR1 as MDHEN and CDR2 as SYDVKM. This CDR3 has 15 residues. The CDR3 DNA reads TGTGCCAGCAGTTTGGGGGCGCTGGGGAACACTGAAGCTTTCTTT. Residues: CASSLGALGNTEAFF.

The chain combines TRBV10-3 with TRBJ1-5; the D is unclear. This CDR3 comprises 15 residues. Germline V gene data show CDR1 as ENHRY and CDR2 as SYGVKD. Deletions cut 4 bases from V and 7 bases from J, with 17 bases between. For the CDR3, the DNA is TGTGCCATCAGTGCCCTTTCTGGCCCGTGGCAGCCCCAGCATTTT. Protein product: CAISALSGPWQPQHF.

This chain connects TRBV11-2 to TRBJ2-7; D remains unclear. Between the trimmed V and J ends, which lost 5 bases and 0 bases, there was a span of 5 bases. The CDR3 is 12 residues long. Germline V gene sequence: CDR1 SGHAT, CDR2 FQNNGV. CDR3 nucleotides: TGTGCCAGCAGCGAGTACTCCTACGAGCAGTACTTC. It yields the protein CASSEYSYEQYF.

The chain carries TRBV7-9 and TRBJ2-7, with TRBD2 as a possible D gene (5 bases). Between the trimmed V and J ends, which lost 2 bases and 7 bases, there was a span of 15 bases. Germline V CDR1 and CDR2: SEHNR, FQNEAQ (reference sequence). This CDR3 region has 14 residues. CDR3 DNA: TGTGCCAGCAGCTTAACTAGTCTCCCAAGGGAGCAGTACTTC. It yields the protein CASSLTSLPREQYF.

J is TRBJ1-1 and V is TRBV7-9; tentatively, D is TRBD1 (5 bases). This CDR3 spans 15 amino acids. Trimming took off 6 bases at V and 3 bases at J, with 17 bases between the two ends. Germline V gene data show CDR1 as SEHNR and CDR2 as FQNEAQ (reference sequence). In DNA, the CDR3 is TGTGCCAGCAGTCCAGGGCCGTTGGACTACACTGAAGCTTTCTTT. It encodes CASSPGPLDYTEAFF.

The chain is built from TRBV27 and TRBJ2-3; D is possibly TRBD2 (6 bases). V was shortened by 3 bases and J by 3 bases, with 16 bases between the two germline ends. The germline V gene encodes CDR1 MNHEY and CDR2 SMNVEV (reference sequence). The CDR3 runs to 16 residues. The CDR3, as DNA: TGTGCCAGCAGTTTTCTTTTCTCCCGGGAGACAGATACGCAGTATTTT. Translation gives CASSFLFSRETDTQYF.

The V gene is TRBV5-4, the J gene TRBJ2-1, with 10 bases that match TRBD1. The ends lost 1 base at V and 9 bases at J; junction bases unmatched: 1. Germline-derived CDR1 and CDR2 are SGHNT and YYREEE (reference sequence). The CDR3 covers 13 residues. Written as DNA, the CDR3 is TGTGCCAGCAGCTTGAGGACAGGGGGTGAGCAGTTCTTC. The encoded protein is CASSLRTGGEQFF.

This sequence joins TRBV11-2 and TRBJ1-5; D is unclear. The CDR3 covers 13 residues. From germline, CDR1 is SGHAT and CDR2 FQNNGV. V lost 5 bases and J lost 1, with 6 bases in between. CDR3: CASSETSNQPQHF. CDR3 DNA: TGTGCCAGCAGCGAAACGAGCAATCAGCCCCAGCATTTT.

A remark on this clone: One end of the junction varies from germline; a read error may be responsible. In nucleotides, the CDR3 is TGTGTCAGCAGCTTATCAATTAGCAATCAGCCCCAGCATTTT. Translation: CVSSLSISNQPQHF. The genes are TRBV5-6 and TRBJ1-5; D is uncertain. The CDR3 covers 14 residues. Germline V gene data show CDR1 as SGHDT and CDR2 as YYEEEE.

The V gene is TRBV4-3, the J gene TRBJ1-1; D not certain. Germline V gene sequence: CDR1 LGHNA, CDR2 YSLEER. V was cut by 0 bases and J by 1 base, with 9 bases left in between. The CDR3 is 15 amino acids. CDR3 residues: CASSQDWHGNTEAFF. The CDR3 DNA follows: TGCGCCAGCAGCCAAGATTGGCATGGGAACACTGAAGCTTTCTTT.